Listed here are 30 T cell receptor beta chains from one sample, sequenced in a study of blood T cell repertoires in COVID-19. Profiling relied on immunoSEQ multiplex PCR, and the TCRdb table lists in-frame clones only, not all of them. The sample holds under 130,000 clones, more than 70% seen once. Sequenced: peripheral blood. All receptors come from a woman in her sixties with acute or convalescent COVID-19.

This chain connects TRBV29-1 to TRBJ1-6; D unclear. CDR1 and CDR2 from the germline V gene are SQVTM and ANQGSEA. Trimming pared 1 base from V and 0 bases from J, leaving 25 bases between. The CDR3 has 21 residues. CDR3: CSVEAPKEEPLESSYNSPLHF. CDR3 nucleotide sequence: TGCAGCGTTGAAGCTCCCAAGGAGGAGCCCCTAGAGAGCTCCTATAATTCACCCCTCCACTTT.

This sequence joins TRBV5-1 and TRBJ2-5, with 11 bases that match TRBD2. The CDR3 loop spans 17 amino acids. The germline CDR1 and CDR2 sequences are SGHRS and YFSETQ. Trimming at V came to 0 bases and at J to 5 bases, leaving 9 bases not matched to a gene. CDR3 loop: CASSLAGTSGLSETQYF. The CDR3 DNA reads TGCGCCAGCAGCTTGGCCGGGACTAGCGGTCTTTCGGAGACCCAGTACTTC.

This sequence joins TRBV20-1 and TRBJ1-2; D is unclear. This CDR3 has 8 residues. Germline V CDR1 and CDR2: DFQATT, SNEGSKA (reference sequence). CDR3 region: CRTTGYTF. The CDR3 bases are TGCAGGACTACGGGCTACACCTTC.

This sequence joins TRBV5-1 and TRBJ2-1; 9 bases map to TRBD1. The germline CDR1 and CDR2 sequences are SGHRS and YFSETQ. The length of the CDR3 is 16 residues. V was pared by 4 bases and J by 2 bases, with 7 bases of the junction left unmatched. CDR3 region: CASSARGQGPYNEQFF. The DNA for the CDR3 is TGCGCCAGCAGCGCCCGGGGACAGGGCCCCTACAATGAGCAGTTCTTC.

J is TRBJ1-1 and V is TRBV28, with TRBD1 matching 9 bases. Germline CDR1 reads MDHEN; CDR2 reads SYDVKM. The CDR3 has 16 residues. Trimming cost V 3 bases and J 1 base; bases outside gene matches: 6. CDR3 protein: CASSLDPGQGNTEAFF. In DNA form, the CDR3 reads TGTGCCAGCAGTTTGGATCCGGGACAGGGGAACACTGAAGCTTTCTTT.

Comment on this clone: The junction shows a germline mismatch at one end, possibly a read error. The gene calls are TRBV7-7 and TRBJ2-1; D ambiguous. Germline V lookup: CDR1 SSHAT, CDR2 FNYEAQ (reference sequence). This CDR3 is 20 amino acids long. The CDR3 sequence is CASSLAPELFEASLYNEQFF. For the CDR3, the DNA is TGTGCTAGCAGCTTAGCCCCGGAGCTTTTCGAAGCGAGTCTCTACAATGAGCAGTTCTTC.

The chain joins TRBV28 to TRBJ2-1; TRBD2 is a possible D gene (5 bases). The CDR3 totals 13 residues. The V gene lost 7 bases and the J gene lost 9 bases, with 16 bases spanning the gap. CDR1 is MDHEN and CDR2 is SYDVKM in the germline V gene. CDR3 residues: CASTLGLAGEQFF. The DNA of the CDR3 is TGTGCCAGCACTCTTGGGCTAGCCGGTGAGCAGTTCTTC.

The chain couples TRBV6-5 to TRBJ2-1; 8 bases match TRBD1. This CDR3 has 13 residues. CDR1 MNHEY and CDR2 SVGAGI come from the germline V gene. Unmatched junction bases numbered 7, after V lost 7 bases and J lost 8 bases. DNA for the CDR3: TGTGCCAGCAAGGGCAGGGGGCGCGATGAGCAGTTCTTC. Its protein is CASKGRGRDEQFF.

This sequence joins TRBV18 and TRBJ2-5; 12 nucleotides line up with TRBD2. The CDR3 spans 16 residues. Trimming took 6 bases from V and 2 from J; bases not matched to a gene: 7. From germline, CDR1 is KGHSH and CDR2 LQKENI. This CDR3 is CASSRTSGGIQETQYF. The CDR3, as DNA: TGTGCCAGCTCGCGTACTAGCGGGGGGATTCAAGAGACCCAGTACTTC.

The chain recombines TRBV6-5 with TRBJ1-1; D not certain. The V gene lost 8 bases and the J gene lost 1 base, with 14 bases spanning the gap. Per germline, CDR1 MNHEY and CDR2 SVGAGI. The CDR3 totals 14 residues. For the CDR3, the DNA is TGTGCCAGCTTTTATAATATTAGGAACACTGAAGCTTTCTTT. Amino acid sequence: CASFYNIRNTEAFF.

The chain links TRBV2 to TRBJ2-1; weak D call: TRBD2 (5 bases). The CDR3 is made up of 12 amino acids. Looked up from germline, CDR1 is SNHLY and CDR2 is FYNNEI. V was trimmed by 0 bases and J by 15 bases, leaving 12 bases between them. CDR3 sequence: CASSEARVDLFF. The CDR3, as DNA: TGTGCCAGCAGTGAAGCGCGGGTAGATCTGTTCTTC.

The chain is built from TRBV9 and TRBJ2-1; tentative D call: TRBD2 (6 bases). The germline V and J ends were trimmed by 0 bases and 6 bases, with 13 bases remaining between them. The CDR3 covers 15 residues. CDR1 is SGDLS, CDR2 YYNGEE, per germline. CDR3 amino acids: CASSVETSRANEQFF. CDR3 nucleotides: TGTGCCAGCAGCGTAGAAACTAGCAGGGCCAATGAGCAGTTCTTC.

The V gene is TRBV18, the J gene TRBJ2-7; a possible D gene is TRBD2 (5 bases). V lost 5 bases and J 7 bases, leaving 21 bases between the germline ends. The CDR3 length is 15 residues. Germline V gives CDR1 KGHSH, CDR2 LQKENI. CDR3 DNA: TGTGCCAGCTCAGCGCGGGCCGCAGTGTTCGAAGAGCAGTACTTC. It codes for CASSARAAVFEEQYF.

CDR3 nucleotides: TGTGCCAGCAGTTTGATCGGGGGGAACACTGAAGCTTTCTTT. This encodes CASSLIGGNTEAFF. This sequence joins TRBV28 and TRBJ1-1, with D maybe TRBD1 (5 bases). V was cut by 3 bases and J by 1 base, with 9 bases left in between. Germline CDR1 MDHEN, CDR2 SYDVKM. The CDR3 is 14 amino acids.

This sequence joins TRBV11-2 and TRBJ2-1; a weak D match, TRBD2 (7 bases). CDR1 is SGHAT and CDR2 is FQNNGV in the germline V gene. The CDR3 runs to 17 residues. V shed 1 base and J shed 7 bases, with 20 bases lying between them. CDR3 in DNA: TGTGCCAGCAGCTTAGTGGTGTTTGGGAGGGGGGTAAATGAGCAGTTCTTC. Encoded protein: CASSLVVFGRGVNEQFF. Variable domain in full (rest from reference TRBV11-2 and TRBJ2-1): EAGVAQSPRYKIIEKRQSVAFWCNPISGHATLYWYQQILGQGPKLLIQFQNNGVVDDSQLPKDRFSAERLKGVDSTLKIQPAKLEDSAVYLCASSLVVFGRGVNEQFFGPGTRLTVL.

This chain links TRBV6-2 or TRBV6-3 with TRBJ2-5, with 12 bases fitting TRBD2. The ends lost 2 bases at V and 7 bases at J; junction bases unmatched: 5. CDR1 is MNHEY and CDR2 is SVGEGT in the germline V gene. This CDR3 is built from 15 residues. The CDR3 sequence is CASSYGPSGRVTQYF. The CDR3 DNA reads TGTGCCAGCAGTTACGGTCCTAGCGGGAGGGTGACCCAGTACTTC.

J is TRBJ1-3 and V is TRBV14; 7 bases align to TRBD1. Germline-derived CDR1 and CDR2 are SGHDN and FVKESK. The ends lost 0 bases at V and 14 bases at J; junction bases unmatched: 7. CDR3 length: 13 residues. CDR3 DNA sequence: TGTGCCAGCAGCCAAGATATGGGCCAGGGGGTATATTTT. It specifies CASSQDMGQGVYF. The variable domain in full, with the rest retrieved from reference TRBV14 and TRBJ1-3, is EAGVTQFPSHSVIEKGQTVTLRCDPISGHDNLYWYRRVMGKEIKFLLHFVKESKQDESGMPNNRFLAERTGGTYSTLKVQPAELEDSGVYFCASSQDMGQGVYFGEGSWLTVV.

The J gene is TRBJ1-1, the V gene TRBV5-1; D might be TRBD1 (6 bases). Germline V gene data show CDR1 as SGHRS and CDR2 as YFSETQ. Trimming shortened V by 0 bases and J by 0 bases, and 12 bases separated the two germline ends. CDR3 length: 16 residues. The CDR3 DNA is TGCGCCAGCAGCTTGGCGGTGGGGGCAATGAACACTGAAGCTTTCTTT. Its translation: CASSLAVGAMNTEAFF.

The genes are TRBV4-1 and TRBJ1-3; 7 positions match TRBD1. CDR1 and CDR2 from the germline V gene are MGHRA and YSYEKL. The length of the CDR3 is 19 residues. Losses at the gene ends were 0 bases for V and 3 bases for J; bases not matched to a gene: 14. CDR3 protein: CASSQDPGTAITRGNTIYF. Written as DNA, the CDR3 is TGCGCCAGCAGCCAAGATCCCGGGACAGCCATCACTCGTGGAAACACCATATATTTT.

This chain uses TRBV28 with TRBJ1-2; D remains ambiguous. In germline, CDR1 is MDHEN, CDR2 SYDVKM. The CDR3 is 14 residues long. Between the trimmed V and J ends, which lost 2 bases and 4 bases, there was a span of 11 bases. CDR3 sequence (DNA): TGTGCCAGCAGTTTACAACAGTTCCGCTATGGCTACACCTTC. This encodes CASSLQQFRYGYTF.

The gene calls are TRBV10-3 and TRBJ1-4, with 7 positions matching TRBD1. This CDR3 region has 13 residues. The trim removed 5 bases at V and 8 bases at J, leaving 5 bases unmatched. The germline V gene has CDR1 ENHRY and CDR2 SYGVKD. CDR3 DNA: TGTGCCATCAGTCAGACAGGGCGCGAAAAACTGTTTTTT. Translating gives CAISQTGREKLFF.

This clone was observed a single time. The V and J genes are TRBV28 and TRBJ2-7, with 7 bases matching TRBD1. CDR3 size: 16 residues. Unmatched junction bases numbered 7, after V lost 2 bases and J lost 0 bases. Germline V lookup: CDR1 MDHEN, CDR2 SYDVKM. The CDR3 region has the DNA TGTGCCAGCAGTTTAGAGGCCGGGACAGTCTCCTACGAGCAGTACTTC. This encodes CASSLEAGTVSYEQYF.

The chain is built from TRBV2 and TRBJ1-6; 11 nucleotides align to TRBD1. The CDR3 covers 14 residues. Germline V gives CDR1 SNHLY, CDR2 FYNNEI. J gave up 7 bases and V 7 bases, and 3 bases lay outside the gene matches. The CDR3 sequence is CASMGTGGNSPLHF. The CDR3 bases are TGTGCCAGCATGGGGACAGGGGGAAATTCACCCCTCCACTTT.

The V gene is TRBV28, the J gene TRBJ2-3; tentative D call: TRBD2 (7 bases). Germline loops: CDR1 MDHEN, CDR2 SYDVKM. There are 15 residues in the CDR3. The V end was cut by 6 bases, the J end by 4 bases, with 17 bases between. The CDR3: CASSPGGEGADTQYF. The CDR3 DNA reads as TGTGCCAGCAGCCCGGGGGGCGAAGGGGCAGATACGCAGTATTTT.

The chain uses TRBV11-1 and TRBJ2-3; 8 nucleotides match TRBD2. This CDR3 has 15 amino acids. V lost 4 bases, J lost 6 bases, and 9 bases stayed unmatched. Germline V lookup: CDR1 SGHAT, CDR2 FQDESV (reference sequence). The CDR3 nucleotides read TGTGCCAGCAGCTCGTCGGCGGGAGGAGGGGATACGCAGTATTTT. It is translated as CASSSSAGGGDTQYF.

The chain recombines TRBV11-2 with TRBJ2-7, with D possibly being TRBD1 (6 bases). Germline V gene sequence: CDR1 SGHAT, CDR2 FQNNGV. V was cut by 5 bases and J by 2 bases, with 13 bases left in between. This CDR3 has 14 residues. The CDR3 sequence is CASSIGQRTYEQYV. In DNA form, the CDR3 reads TGTGCCAGCAGCATCGGACAGCGGACCTACGAGCAGTACGTC.

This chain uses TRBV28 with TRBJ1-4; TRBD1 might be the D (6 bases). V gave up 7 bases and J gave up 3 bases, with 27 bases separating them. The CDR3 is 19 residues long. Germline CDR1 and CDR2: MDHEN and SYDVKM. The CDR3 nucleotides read TGTGCCAGCATCCTTTCAGTGTCTTTACAGGGACCCGCTAATGAAAAACTGTTTTTT. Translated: CASILSVSLQGPANEKLFF.

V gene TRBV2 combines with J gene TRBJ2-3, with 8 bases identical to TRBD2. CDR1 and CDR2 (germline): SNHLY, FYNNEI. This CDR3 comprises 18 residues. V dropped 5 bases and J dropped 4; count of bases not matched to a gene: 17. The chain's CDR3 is CASSQRGRLASGADTQYF. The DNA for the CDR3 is TGTGCCAGCAGTCAGAGGGGAAGACTAGCGTCGGGGGCAGATACGCAGTATTTT.

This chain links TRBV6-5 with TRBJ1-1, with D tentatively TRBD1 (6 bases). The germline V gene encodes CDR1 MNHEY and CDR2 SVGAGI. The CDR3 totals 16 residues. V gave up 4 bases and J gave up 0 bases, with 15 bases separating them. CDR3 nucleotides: TGTGCCAGCAGTTCCCGGACAGCTTCCATGAACACTGAAGCTTTCTTT. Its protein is CASSSRTASMNTEAFF.

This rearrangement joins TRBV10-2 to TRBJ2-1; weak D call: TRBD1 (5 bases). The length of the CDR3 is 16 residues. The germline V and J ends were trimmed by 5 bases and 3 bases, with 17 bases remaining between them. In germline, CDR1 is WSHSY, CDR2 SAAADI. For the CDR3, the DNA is TGCGCCAGCAGTCAGGCAACAGGTCGACGCTACAATGAGCAGTTCTTC. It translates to CASSQATGRRYNEQFF.